What follows is one T cell receptor beta chain and its context. This record comes from a study of shared clonotypes between healthy human individuals. Naive CD8 cells lacked CD45RO, underwent positive selection for CCR7 and left out terminally differentiated effector memory CD45RA+ cells. This CDR3 has 15 amino acids. Per germline, CDR1 GTSNPN and CDR2 SVGIG (reference sequence). The J segment lost 6 bases and the V segment lost 1 base, leaving 7 bases of the junction unmatched. TCRdb's copy holds only in-frame clones and misses some; the assay was immunoSEQ multiplex PCR. Here the sample spans about 580,000 clones, roughly 98% being singletons.

The sequenced material came from naive CD8+ T cells sorted from blood. The source of this sequence is a man aged 25-40 years in good health. This chain links TRBV30 with TRBJ2-2; 8 nucleotides agree with TRBD2. The DNA of the CDR3 is TGTGCCTGGAGTGCAGCGGGAGTGTCTCCCGGGGAGCTGTTTTTT. As protein: CAWSAAGVSPGELFF.